The sequence of this T cell receptor beta chain was determined in a study of T cell changes during pregnancy in multiple sclerosis. The CDR3 extends over 14 amino acids. V gave up 3 bases and J gave up 2 bases, with 11 bases separating them. In germline, CDR1 is SGHTA, CDR2 FQGNSA. Only in-frame clones appear in the TCRdb table, and some are missing; sequencing was by immunoSEQ multiplex PCR. Among about 73,000 clones listed, roughly 88% were seen once. V usage is TRBV7-2 and J usage is TRBJ2-7; perhaps TRBD1 as D (7 bases). Sequences were derived from peripheral blood, sampled after pregnancy. The receptor comes from a female donor in good health, enrolled as a control in a pregnancy study. CDR3 residues: CASSFQGGTYEQYF. For the CDR3, the DNA is TGTGCCAGCAGCTTTCAGGGGGGAACCTACGAGCAGTACTTC.